This T cell receptor (beta chain) originates from a study of T cell changes during pregnancy in multiple sclerosis. Sequenced by immunoSEQ multiplex PCR; TCRdb stores in-frame clones only, minus some. The sample has around 56,000 clones, about nine tenths seen once; the top ten hold 0.35% to 0.45%. This clone was seen a few times. Other DNA sequences within the sample encode an identical CDR3. The CDR3 extends over 14 amino acids. Unmatched junction bases numbered 4, after V lost 2 bases and J lost 8 bases. Germline loops: CDR1 SGHTA, CDR2 FQGTGA. The chain employs TRBV7-3 and TRBJ2-1; TRBD2 agrees at 9 bases. This sequence was found in a female donor with multiple sclerosis, enrolled in a pregnancy study. The sequencing used CD4+ T cells from peripheral blood mononuclear cells, collected in the third trimester of pregnancy. CDR3 DNA: TGTGCCAGCAGCTTAGGGCGGGGGGGCTATGAGCAGTTCTTC. It encodes CASSLGRGGYEQFF.